This T cell receptor beta chain was identified during a study of cytomegalovirus exposure and HLA in healthy donors. Study at large: Within the Caucasian-associated ancestry cluster were around 81% of the 350 to 400 genotyped donors.

Germline V CDR1 and CDR2: GTSNPN, SVGIG (reference sequence). The trim removed 0 bases at V and 8 bases at J, leaving 10 bases unmatched. The CDR3 contains 16 residues. PCR primers comprised 60 Vbeta and 13 Jbeta primers. In the authors' methods: The authors later counted 70 million to 85 million unique TCR beta chains, 9 million to 14 million of them shared. Produced via immunoSEQ multiplex PCR; TCRdb's table is partial and in-frame only. V, J and clone size were drawn from that table, and D and trimming were deduced from the DNA. This sample has around 180,000 clones, with roughly 87% found just once.

This clonotype was obtained from a girl under three years old in good health and CMV-seronegative. This chain links TRBV30 with TRBJ1-5; TRBD1 aligns across 10 bases. Sequencing used PBMCs. CDR3 in DNA: TGTGCCTGGAGTGTTCGCCAGGACAGGGGGGAAGAGCCCCAGCATTTT. Translation: CAWSVRQDRGEEPQHF. Full variable domain (rest looked up from reference TRBV30 and TRBJ1-5): SQTIHQWPATLVQPVGSPLSLECTVEGTSNPNLYWYRQAAGRGLQLLFYSVGIGQISSEVPQNLSASRPQDRQFILSSKKLLLSDSGFYLCAWSVRQDRGEEPQHFGDGTRLSIL.